This entry describes one T cell receptor (beta chain). Reverse transcription of roughly 0.5 to 1 ug RNA used random hexamers. TCRdb recomputed calls from the immunoSEQ multiplex PCR reads with MiXCR, one row per CDR3 protein. The data show 250,000 or so distinct CDR3 sequences, over 85% seen once. The data stem from a study of CD8 T cells in Susac syndrome. The V end was cut by 3 bases, the J end by 5 bases, with 10 bases between. This CDR3 comprises 13 residues. V usage is TRBV12-3 or TRBV12-4 and J usage is TRBJ1-2; TRBD1 might be the D (5 bases). Input material: CD4+ T cells from PBMCs. The receptor's source is a human donor with multiple sclerosis. This CDR3 reads CASSLLGGYGYTF. For the CDR3, the DNA is TGTGCCAGCAGTTTGTTGGGGGGGTATGGCTACACCTTC.